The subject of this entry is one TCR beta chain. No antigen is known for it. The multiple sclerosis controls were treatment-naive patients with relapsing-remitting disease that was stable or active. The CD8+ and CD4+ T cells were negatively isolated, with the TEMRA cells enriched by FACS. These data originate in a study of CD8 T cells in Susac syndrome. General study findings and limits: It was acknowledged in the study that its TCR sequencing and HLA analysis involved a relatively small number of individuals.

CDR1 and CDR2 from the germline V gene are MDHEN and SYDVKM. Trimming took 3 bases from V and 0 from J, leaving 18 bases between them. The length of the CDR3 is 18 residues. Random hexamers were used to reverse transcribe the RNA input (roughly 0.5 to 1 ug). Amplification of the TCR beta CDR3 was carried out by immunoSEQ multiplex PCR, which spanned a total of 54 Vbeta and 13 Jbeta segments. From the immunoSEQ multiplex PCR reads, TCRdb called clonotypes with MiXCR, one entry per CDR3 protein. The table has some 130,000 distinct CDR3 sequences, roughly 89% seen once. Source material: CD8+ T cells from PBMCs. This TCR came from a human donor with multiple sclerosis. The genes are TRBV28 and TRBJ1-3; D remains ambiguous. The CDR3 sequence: CASSLWVRNSHSGNTIYF. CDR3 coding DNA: TGTGCCAGCAGTTTGTGGGTCCGAAACTCCCACTCTGGAAACACCATATATTTT.